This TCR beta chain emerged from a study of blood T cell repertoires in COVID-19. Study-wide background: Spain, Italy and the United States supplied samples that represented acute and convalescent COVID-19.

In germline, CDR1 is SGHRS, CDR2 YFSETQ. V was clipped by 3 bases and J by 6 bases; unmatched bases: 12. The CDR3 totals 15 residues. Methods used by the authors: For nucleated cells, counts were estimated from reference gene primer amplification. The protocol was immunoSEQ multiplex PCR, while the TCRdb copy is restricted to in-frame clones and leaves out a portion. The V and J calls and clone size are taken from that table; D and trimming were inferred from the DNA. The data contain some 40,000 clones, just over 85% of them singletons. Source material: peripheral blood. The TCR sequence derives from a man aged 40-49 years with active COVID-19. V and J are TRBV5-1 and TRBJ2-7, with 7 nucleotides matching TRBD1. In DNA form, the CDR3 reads TGCGCCAGCAGCTGGACAGGCACGCAATTGGCCGAGCAGTACTTC. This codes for CASSWTGTQLAEQYF.